These 4 T cell receptor beta chains were all obtained from the same sample, sequenced in a study of T cells in localized non-small cell lung cancer. Data came from immunoSEQ multiplex PCR; TCRdb stores just in-frame clones and leaves some out. The repertoire consists of roughly 26,000 clones, with 88% occurring once and the leading ten covering roughly an eighth. The material sequenced was peripheral blood, taken before any cancer treatment. Source of these receptors: a female donor older than 55 with stage II squamous cell lung carcinoma.

This chain links TRBV11-2 with TRBJ2-1; no clear D. The ends were cut back, 1 base at V and 10 bases at J, with 11 bases in the middle. CDR1 SGHAT and CDR2 FQNNGV come from the germline V gene. CDR3 length: 13 amino acids. Written as DNA, the CDR3 is TGTGCCAGCAGCTTAGGATACGTTCAGGAGCAGTTCTTC. Translating gives CASSLGYVQEQFF.

The CDR3 DNA reads as TGCGCCAGCTCCAGGGAGGGACATAATTCACCCCTCCACTTT. This sequence encodes CASSREGHNSPLHF. V is TRBV5-1 and J is TRBJ1-6; the D gene is possibly TRBD1 (5 bases). V was trimmed by 7 bases and J by 5 bases, leaving 13 bases between them. Germline V lookup: CDR1 SGHRS, CDR2 YFSETQ. CDR3 length: 14 residues. The entire variable domain, with the rest obtained from reference TRBV5-1 and TRBJ1-6, is as follows: KAGVTQTPRYLIKTRGQQVTLSCSPISGHRSVSWYQQTPGQGLQFLFEYFSETQRNKGNFPGRFSGRQFSNSRSEMNVSTLELGDSALYLCASSREGHNSPLHFGNGTRLTVT.

The chain is built from TRBV28 and TRBJ1-5, with D tentatively TRBD1 (5 bases). V was pared by 5 bases and J by 6 bases, with 17 bases between. Germline V CDR1 and CDR2: MDHEN, SYDVKM. The CDR3 is made up of 15 amino acids. In nucleotides, the CDR3 is TGTGCCAGCAGTCCCCCCGACAGAGGCAGTCAGCCCCAGCATTTT. This gives the protein CASSPPDRGSQPQHF.

The rearrangement links TRBV29-1 to TRBJ2-2, with TRBD2 as a possible D gene (5 bases). The V end was cut by 4 bases, the J end by 0 bases, with 9 bases between. The CDR3 runs to 14 residues. The V gene's germline CDR1 is SQVTM and CDR2 ANQGSEA. The CDR3 protein is CSVGEGTNTGELFF. The CDR3 DNA reads TGCAGCGTTGGCGAGGGAACGAACACCGGGGAGCTGTTTTTT.